A selection of T cell receptor beta chains follows, all from one sample in a study of T cell changes during pregnancy in multiple sclerosis. The data were produced by immunoSEQ multiplex PCR, yet TCRdb's version contains in-frame clones alone and is incomplete. The sample has just over 40,000 clones; 89% are singletons. This sample comprised CD4+ T cells from peripheral blood mononuclear cells, obtained in the first trimester of pregnancy. These receptors were collected from a female donor with multiple sclerosis, enrolled in a pregnancy study. CDR3s include the opening cysteine and the closing phenylalanine or tryptophan. D genes are given only for firm matches. Clone size appears in some rows only: once, few, many, or a class for an expanded clone.

v_gene: TRBV7-8
j_gene: TRBJ1-2
abundance: few
d_gene: TRBD1
CDR3aa: CASSLGTGTGYGYTF
CDR3nt: TGTGCCAGCAGCTTGGGGACCGGGACAGGGTATGGCTACACCTTC

v_gene: TRBV19
j_gene: TRBJ1-1
abundance: NA
d_gene: TRBD1
CDR3aa: CASSNRGLSTEAFF
CDR3nt: TGTGCCAGTAGCAACAGGGGTTTGAGCACTGAAGCTTTCTTT

v_gene: TRBV6-6
j_gene: TRBJ1-1
abundance: NA
d_gene: NA
CDR3aa: CASSRVNTEAFF
CDR3nt: TGTGCCAGCAGCCGAGTGAACACTGAAGCTTTCTTT

v_gene: TRBV4-1
j_gene: TRBJ1-3
abundance: NA
d_gene: TRBD1
CDR3aa: CASSQDNRGTDTIYF
CDR3nt: TGCGCCAGCAGCCAAGACAACAGGGGAACGGACACCATATATTTT

v_gene: TRBV11-2
j_gene: TRBJ2-5
abundance: NA
d_gene: NA
CDR3aa: CASSSLGAENKETQYF
CDR3nt: TGTGCCAGCAGCTCGCTAGGGGCGGAGAACAAAGAGACCCAGTACTTC

v_gene: TRBV7-4
j_gene: TRBJ1-3
abundance: NA
d_gene: TRBD1
CDR3aa: CASSPDRVRGNTIYF
CDR3nt: TGTGCCAGCAGCCCAGACAGGGTAAGGGGAAACACCATATATTTT

v_gene: TRBV6-6
j_gene: TRBJ1-1
abundance: NA
d_gene: NA
CDR3aa: CASSRGLNTEAFF
CDR3nt: TGTGCCAGCAGCCGCGGGCTTAACACTGAAGCTTTCTTT

v_gene: TRBV19
j_gene: TRBJ1-5
abundance: NA
d_gene: TRBD1
CDR3aa: CASAPDRVSNQPQHF
CDR3nt: TGTGCCAGTGCCCCGGACAGGGTGAGCAATCAGCCCCAGCATTTT

v_gene: TRBV6-1
j_gene: TRBJ2-7
abundance: NA
d_gene: TRBD2
CDR3aa: CASSDAGTSGKDEQYF
CDR3nt: TGTGCCAGCAGTGATGCGGGAACTAGCGGGAAGGACGAGCAGTACTTC

v_gene: TRBV5-1
j_gene: TRBJ2-7
abundance: NA
d_gene: TRBD1
CDR3aa: CASTGQGFNEQYF
CDR3nt: TGCGCCAGCACTGGACAGGGATTCAACGAGCAGTACTTC

v_gene: TRBV29-1
j_gene: TRBJ1-6
abundance: NA
d_gene: NA
CDR3aa: CSVEGGEGSPLHF
CDR3nt: TGCAGCGTTGAAGGGGGAGAAGGATCACCCCTCCACTTT

v_gene: TRBV27
j_gene: TRBJ2-1
abundance: NA
d_gene: TRBD2
CDR3aa: CASRTGTSGNNEQFF
CDR3nt: TGTGCCAGCAGGACCGGGACTAGCGGAAACAATGAGCAGTTCTTC

v_gene: TRBV4-2
j_gene: TRBJ2-5
abundance: NA
d_gene: NA
CDR3aa: CASSQDRRSGETQYF
CDR3nt: TGTGCCAGCAGCCAAGATCGGCGGTCGGGAGAGACCCAGTACTTC

v_gene: TRBV2
j_gene: TRBJ2-2
abundance: NA
d_gene: TRBD1
CDR3aa: CASSETGQVGELFF
CDR3nt: TGTGCCAGCAGTGAAACAGGACAGGTCGGGGAGCTGTTTTTT

v_gene: TRBV6-4
j_gene: TRBJ1-2
abundance: once
d_gene: NA
CDR3aa: CASSPSNVGTPREGYTF
CDR3nt: TGTGCCAGCAGTCCCTCCAATGTGGGGACACCTAGGGAGGGCTACACCTTC

v_gene: TRBV18
j_gene: TRBJ1-1
abundance: NA
d_gene: NA
CDR3aa: CASSPLLQAGEAFF
CDR3nt: TGTGCCAGCTCACCACTTTTGCAGGCTGGTGAAGCTTTCTTT

v_gene: TRBV5-1
j_gene: TRBJ1-1
abundance: NA
d_gene: TRBD1
CDR3aa: CASTTTGGETEAFF
CDR3nt: TGCGCCAGCACCACGACAGGGGGCGAAACTGAAGCTTTCTTT

v_gene: TRBV30
j_gene: TRBJ1-3
abundance: NA
d_gene: NA
CDR3aa: CGLRGSSGNTIYF
CDR3nt: TGTGGACTGAGGGGGAGCTCTGGAAACACCATATATTTT

v_gene: TRBV30
j_gene: TRBJ1-5
abundance: NA
d_gene: NA
CDR3aa: CAWSVSSNQPQHF
CDR3nt: TGTGCCTGGAGTGTTTCAAGCAATCAGCCCCAGCATTTT

v_gene: TRBV11-2
j_gene: TRBJ1-1
abundance: NA
d_gene: TRBD1
CDR3aa: CASSSRTGTNTEAFF
CDR3nt: TGTGCCAGCAGCTCCCGGACAGGTACGAACACTGAAGCTTTCTTT

v_gene: TRBV27
j_gene: TRBJ2-1
abundance: NA
d_gene: NA
CDR3aa: CASTRGPSYNEQFF
CDR3nt: TGTGCCAGCACCAGAGGGCCCTCATACAATGAGCAGTTCTTC

v_gene: TRBV7-3
j_gene: TRBJ2-3
abundance: NA
d_gene: NA
CDR3aa: CASSLGGLNFSTDTQYF
CDR3nt: TGTGCCAGCAGCTTAGGAGGACTAAACTTTAGCACAGATACGCAGTATTTT

v_gene: TRBV6-1
j_gene: TRBJ1-5
abundance: NA
d_gene: NA
CDR3aa: CASSVVANQPQHF
CDR3nt: TGTGCCAGCAGCGTCGTAGCGAATCAGCCCCAGCATTTT

v_gene: TRBV19
j_gene: TRBJ2-2
abundance: NA
d_gene: TRBD1
CDR3aa: CASRGTENTGELFF
CDR3nt: TGTGCCAGTAGGGGGACAGAGAACACCGGGGAGCTGTTTTTT

v_gene: TRBV29-1
j_gene: TRBJ1-3
abundance: NA
d_gene: NA
CDR3aa: CSASHREPGNTIYF
CDR3nt: TGCAGCGCATCACACAGGGAGCCGGGAAACACCATATATTTT

v_gene: TRBV18
j_gene: TRBJ2-7
abundance: NA
d_gene: TRBD2
CDR3aa: CASSPGTSGTYEQYF
CDR3nt: TGTGCCAGCTCACCCGGGACTAGCGGGACCTACGAGCAGTACTTC

v_gene: TRBV30
j_gene: TRBJ2-3
abundance: NA
d_gene: TRBD2
CDR3aa: CARASGGDTQYF
CDR3nt: TGTGCCCGAGCTAGCGGGGGGGATACGCAGTATTTT

v_gene: TRBV5-1
j_gene: TRBJ1-3
abundance: NA
d_gene: TRBD1
CDR3aa: CASSLVSGGSSGNTIYF
CDR3nt: TGCGCCAGCAGCTTGGTATCAGGGGGAAGTTCTGGAAACACCATATATTTT

v_gene: TRBV6-4
j_gene: TRBJ2-1
abundance: NA
d_gene: TRBD1
CDR3aa: CASSVRTGGENNEQFF
CDR3nt: TGTGCCAGCAGTGTCCGGACAGGGGGTGAAAACAATGAGCAGTTCTTC

v_gene: TRBV10-3
j_gene: TRBJ1-1
abundance: once
d_gene: TRBD1
CDR3aa: CAAGQGANTEAFF
CDR3nt: TGTGCCGCTGGACAGGGAGCGAACACTGAAGCTTTCTTT

v_gene: TRBV12-5
j_gene: TRBJ2-3
abundance: NA
d_gene: NA
CDR3aa: CASGLVKTGPVDTQYF
CDR3nt: TGTGCTAGTGGTTTGGTAAAGACAGGACCCGTGGATACGCAGTATTTT

v_gene: TRBV11-3
j_gene: TRBJ1-1
abundance: NA
d_gene: NA
CDR3aa: CASSEGTEYTEAFF
CDR3nt: TGTGCCAGCAGCGAAGGCACGGAGTACACTGAAGCTTTCTTT

v_gene: TRBV4-3
j_gene: TRBJ2-1
abundance: NA
d_gene: NA
CDR3aa: CASSQVGGDNEQFF
CDR3nt: TGCGCCAGCAGCCAAGTAGGGGGGGACAATGAGCAGTTCTTC

v_gene: TRBV4-3
j_gene: TRBJ1-3
abundance: NA
d_gene: NA
CDR3aa: CASSQDVSRSGNTIYF
CDR3nt: TGCGCCAGCAGCCAAGATGTAAGCCGGTCTGGAAACACCATATATTTT

v_gene: TRBV5-1
j_gene: TRBJ2-5
abundance: NA
d_gene: NA
CDR3aa: CASSPGLAQETQYF
CDR3nt: TGCGCCAGCAGCCCCGGACTGGCACAAGAGACCCAGTACTTC

v_gene: TRBV9
j_gene: TRBJ1-1
abundance: NA
d_gene: NA
CDR3aa: CASSGRVDTEAFF
CDR3nt: TGTGCCAGCAGCGGCAGGGTTGACACTGAAGCTTTCTTT

v_gene: TRBV6-1
j_gene: TRBJ2-3
abundance: NA
d_gene: NA
CDR3aa: CASRRLYSTDTQYF
CDR3nt: TGTGCCAGCAGGCGGCTATACAGCACAGATACGCAGTATTTT

v_gene: TRBV6-6
j_gene: TRBJ2-7
abundance: NA
d_gene: TRBD2
CDR3aa: CASTGGLAESYEQYF
CDR3nt: TGTGCCAGCACCGGCGGACTAGCGGAATCCTACGAGCAGTACTTC

v_gene: TRBV30
j_gene: TRBJ1-5
abundance: NA
d_gene: NA
CDR3aa: CAWSVEYFNQPQHF
CDR3nt: TGTGCCTGGAGTGTGGAGTATTTCAATCAGCCCCAGCATTTT

v_gene: TRBV27
j_gene: TRBJ2-1
abundance: NA
d_gene: TRBD1
CDR3aa: CASSPRTGAYNEQFF
CDR3nt: TGTGCCAGCAGTCCCCGGACAGGGGCTTACAATGAGCAGTTCTTC